This T cell receptor (beta chain) was recorded in a study of metastatic and nonmetastatic thyroid tumors. Points from the study as a whole: Patients with malignant thyroid tumors reportedly had significantly higher TCR beta diversity than those with benign nodules, in blood and tumor.

Germline CDR1 is MDHEN and CDR2 is SYDVKM. The V gene lost 6 bases and the J gene lost 2 bases, with 14 bases spanning the gap. CDR3 length: 14 residues. TCRdb re-processed the PCR reads through MiXCR. The profile covers around 29,000 clones, with roughly a quarter appearing a single time and roughly 15% taken by the ten largest. None of the patients had undergone any treatment ahead of thyroid surgery. This clone occurred a few times. Its matching antigen is unknown. Sequencing was carried out using blood. The V and J genes are TRBV28 and TRBJ2-7; TRBD2 is a possible D gene (6 bases). The source is a female donor with papillary thyroid cancer or a benign thyroid nodule (not recorded which). Some clones in this sample may be carry-over from other donors' samples. In DNA form, the CDR3 reads TGTGCCAGCAGCGCCCCGGGGGTAACCTACGAGCAGTACTTC. Amino acid sequence: CASSAPGVTYEQYF.